These 15 T cell receptor beta chains were all obtained from the same sample, sequenced in a study of read filtering for tumor transcriptome and immune sequencing. From around 0.4 ug of RNA, a library with molecular barcoded alpha/delta and beta/gamma adaptors was made. TCRdb reprocessed the reads via MiXCR and lists one record per CDR3 protein. The repertoire holds approximately 150,000 distinct CDR3 sequences, with about 13% as singletons. The sample taken for sequencing was a population of CD138-negative cells sorted from bone marrow. These receptors were collected from a donor aged 40 or older with multiple myeloma.

This clonotype was counted at least ten times. The chain uses TRBV5-1 and TRBJ2-7, with TRBD2 identical over 12 bases. The V and J ends lost 3 bases and 4 bases, in that order; junction bases with no gene match: 11. The CDR3 has 17 amino acids. CDR1 and CDR2 (germline): SGHRS, YFSETQ. For the CDR3, the DNA is TGCGCCAGCAGCTCGACGCCCCGGACTAGCGGGAAGTACGAGCAGTACTTC. Protein sequence: CASSSTPRTSGKYEQYF. The full variable domain, in which reference TRBV5-1 and TRBJ2-7 provide the parts outside the CDR3, is KAGVTQTPRYLIKTRGQQVTLSCSPISGHRSVSWYQQTPGQGLQFLFEYFSETQRNKGNFPGRFSGRQFSNSRSEMNVSTLELGDSALYLCASSSTPRTSGKYEQYFGPGTRLTVT.

This chain links TRBV7-9 with TRBJ2-2; TRBD2 agrees at 14 bases. V was pared by 5 bases and J by 6 bases, with 14 bases of the junction left unmatched. Germline V gene data show CDR1 as SEHNR and CDR2 as FQNEAQ (reference sequence). This CDR3 has 19 amino acids. The CDR3 region is CASSARLAGGPNGAGELFF. The CDR3 nucleotides read TGTGCCAGCAGCGCACGACTAGCGGGAGGGCCTAATGGAGCCGGGGAGCTGTTTTTT.

Turning to this clonotype: A read error may be the cause here, since a much bigger clone is one base away. The chain couples TRBV5-6 to TRBJ1-5, with 8 bases matching TRBD1. CDR1 is SGHDT and CDR2 is YYEEEE in the germline V gene. The CDR3 contains 18 residues. The CDR3 sequence is CASNLAEGQAYSNQPQHF. The CDR3, as DNA: TGTGCCAGCAACTTGGCCGAGGGACAGGCCTATAGCAATCAGCCCCAGCATTTT.

This clonotype occurred many times. This chain links TRBV5-1 with TRBJ2-5; 12 positions agree with TRBD2. V lost 3 bases, J lost 2 bases, and 8 bases stayed unmatched. The CDR3 spans 17 residues. CDR1 SGHRS and CDR2 YFSETQ come from the germline V gene. The CDR3 region has the DNA TGCGCCAGCAGCTCATGGACTAGCGGGACGGTACAAGAGACCCAGTACTTC. It encodes CASSSWTSGTVQETQYF.

This clonotype showed up many times. The chain recombines TRBV7-8 with TRBJ2-7; 9 nucleotides agree with TRBD1. The CDR3 is made up of 14 amino acids. Germline lookup yields CDR1 SGHVS and CDR2 FQNEAQ. V shed 5 bases, J shed 2 bases, and the junction held 4 bases outside the gene matches. This chain's CDR3 is CASSPGQGPYEQYF. The CDR3 DNA is TGTGCCAGCAGCCCGGGACAGGGCCCCTACGAGCAGTACTTC.

This clonotype was counted ten times or more. The chain couples TRBV29-1 to TRBJ2-1, with 8 bases that match TRBD1. CDR3 length equals 12 residues. The V and J ends lost 7 bases and 9 bases, in that order; junction bases with no gene match: 8. Germline loops: CDR1 SQVTM, CDR2 ANQGSEA. This chain's CDR3 is CSARQGAGEQFF. CDR3 nucleotide sequence: TGCAGCGCCCGGCAGGGGGCAGGTGAGCAGTTCTTC.

This clonotype has a handful of counts. V is TRBV27 and J is TRBJ2-7, with 7 bases lining up with TRBD2. Germline-derived CDR1 and CDR2 are MNHEY and SMNVEV (reference sequence). The ends lost 10 bases at V and 4 bases at J; junction bases unmatched: 10. The CDR3 sequence is 13 residues long. The CDR3 region is CATLPGEGYEQYF. The CDR3 DNA reads TGTGCCACTCTACCGGGGGAGGGTTACGAGCAGTACTTC.

Many counts were recorded for this clonotype. The V call is TRBV7-2, the J call TRBJ2-1; TRBD2 is a possible D gene (5 bases). In germline, CDR1 is SGHTA, CDR2 FQGNSA. Trimming left V 4 bases short and J 0 bases short, with 13 bases between. The CDR3 runs 16 residues. The CDR3 coding sequence is TGTGCCAGCAGCTCCCGGACTGGAAGCTCCTACAATGAGCAGTTCTTC. It specifies CASSSRTGSSYNEQFF. Looking up the rest from reference TRBV7-2 and TRBJ2-1 gives the full variable domain: GAGVSQSPSNKVTEKGKDVELRCDPISGHTALYWYRQSLGQGLEFLIYFQGNSAPDKSGLPSDRFSAERTGGSVSTLTIQRTQQEDSAVYLCASSSRTGSSYNEQFFGPGTRLTVL.

This clonotype was detected only a few times. The chain links TRBV7-9 to TRBJ1-1; D not resolved. Germline CDR1 SEHNR, CDR2 FQNEAQ (reference sequence). Trimming took off 7 bases at V and 8 bases at J, with 17 bases between the two ends. This CDR3 has 13 residues. The chain's CDR3 is CASTPDRSSEAFF. For the CDR3, the DNA is TGTGCCAGCACCCCGGACCGTTCCTCCGAAGCTTTCTTT.

This clonotype has ten or more counts. The gene calls are TRBV6-1 and TRBJ1-2; weak D call: TRBD1 (5 bases). In germline, CDR1 is MNHNS, CDR2 SASEGT. V was clipped by 4 bases and J by 8 bases, with 11 bases between them. CDR3 size: 12 residues. CDR3 residues: CASSAGRGGYTF. In nucleotides, the CDR3 is TGTGCCAGCAGTGCTGGGAGGGGAGGCTACACCTTC.

This clonotype has a handful of counts. This may stem from a read error, because a much larger clone lies one nucleotide away. The chain links TRBV4-1 to TRBJ2-1, with a tentative D call TRBD2 (6 bases). The CDR3 is made up of 14 amino acids. CDR1 is MGHRA and CDR2 is YSYEKL in the germline V gene. For the CDR3, the DNA is TGCGCCGGCAGCCCGGGAGACTCCTACAATGAGCAGTTCTTC. This sequence encodes CAGSPGDSYNEQFF.

This clonotype was recorded many times. The chain couples TRBV7-9 to TRBJ2-5; perhaps TRBD2 as D (6 bases). The germline V gene has CDR1 SEHNR and CDR2 FQNEAQ (reference sequence). V lost 5 bases, J lost 4 bases, and 23 bases lay in between. This CDR3 is built from 17 residues. This CDR3 is CASSPEKYRRGGETQYF. DNA for the CDR3: TGTGCCAGCAGCCCCGAAAAATATCGGCGGGGCGGAGAGACCCAGTACTTC.

Worth noting for this clonotype: Since a far larger clone is one base different, this is likely a read error. The V and J genes are TRBV29-1 and TRBJ2-7; 10 bases match TRBD1. CDR1 and CDR2 (germline): SQVTM, ANQGSEA. V lost 6 bases to trimming and J lost 7 bases; unmatched junction nucleotides: 9. CDR3 length: 13 residues. This chain's CDR3 is CSVARDRGHEQYF. CDR3 sequence (DNA): TGCAGCGTCGCCCGGGACAGGGGCCATGAGCAGTACTTC.

The table lists this clonotype with many counts. The V gene is TRBV20-1, the J gene TRBJ2-5; TRBD2 matches at 13 bases. The ends lost 1 base at V and 5 bases at J; junction bases unmatched: 7. The CDR3 runs to 16 residues. Germline V gene sequence: CDR1 DFQATT, CDR2 SNEGSKA (reference sequence). CDR3 residues: CSARVTSGRARETQYF. The CDR3 nucleotides are TGCAGTGCTAGAGTTACTAGCGGGAGGGCCCGGGAGACCCAGTACTTC.

V is TRBV24-1 and J is TRBJ1-5; D may be TRBD1 (5 bases). Trimming removed 9 bases at V and 0 bases at J, with 17 bases between. The CDR3 covers 16 residues. Germline values: CDR1 KGHDR, CDR2 SFDVKD. The DNA of the CDR3 is TGTGCCACCGGGACGGCCATGGGGCCTAGCAATCAGCCCCAGCATTTT. It codes for CATGTAMGPSNQPQHF.